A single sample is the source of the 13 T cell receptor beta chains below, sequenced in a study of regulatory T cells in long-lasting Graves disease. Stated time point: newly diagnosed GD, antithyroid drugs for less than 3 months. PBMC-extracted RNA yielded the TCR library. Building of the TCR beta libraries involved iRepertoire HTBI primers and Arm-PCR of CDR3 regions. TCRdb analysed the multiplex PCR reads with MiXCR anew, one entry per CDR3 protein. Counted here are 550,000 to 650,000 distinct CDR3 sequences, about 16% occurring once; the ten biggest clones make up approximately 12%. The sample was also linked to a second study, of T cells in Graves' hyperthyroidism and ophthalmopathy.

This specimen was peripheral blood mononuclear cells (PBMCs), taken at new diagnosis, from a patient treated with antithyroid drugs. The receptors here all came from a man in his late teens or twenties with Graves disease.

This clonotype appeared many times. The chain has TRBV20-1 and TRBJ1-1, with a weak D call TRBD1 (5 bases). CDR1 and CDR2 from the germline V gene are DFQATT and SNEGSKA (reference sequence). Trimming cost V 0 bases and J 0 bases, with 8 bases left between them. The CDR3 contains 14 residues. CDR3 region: CSARDQGLNTEAFF. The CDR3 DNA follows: TGCAGTGCTAGAGATCAGGGCCTGAACACTGAAGCTTTCTTT.

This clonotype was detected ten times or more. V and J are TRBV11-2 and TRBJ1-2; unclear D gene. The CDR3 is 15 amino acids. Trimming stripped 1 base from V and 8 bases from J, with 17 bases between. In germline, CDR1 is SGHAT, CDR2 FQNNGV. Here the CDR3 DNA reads TGTGCCAGCAGCTTAGGAGGCCGGGGTTCCTGGGGCTACACCTTC. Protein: CASSLGGRGSWGYTF.

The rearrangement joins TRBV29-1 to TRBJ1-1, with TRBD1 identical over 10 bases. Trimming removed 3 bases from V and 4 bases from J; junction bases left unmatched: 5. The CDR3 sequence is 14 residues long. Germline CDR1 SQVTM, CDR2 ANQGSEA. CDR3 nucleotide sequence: TGCAGCGTTGAGGGATGGACAGGGGGCACTGAAGCTTTCTTT. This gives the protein CSVEGWTGGTEAFF.

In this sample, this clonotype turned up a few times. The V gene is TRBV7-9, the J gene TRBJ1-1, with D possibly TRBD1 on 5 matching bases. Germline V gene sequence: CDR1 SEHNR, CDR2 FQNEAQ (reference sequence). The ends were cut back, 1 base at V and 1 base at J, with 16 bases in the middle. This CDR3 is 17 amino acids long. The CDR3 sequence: CASSLVWGLTRNTEAFF. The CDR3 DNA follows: TGTGCCAGCAGCTTAGTCTGGGGCCTGACCAGGAACACTGAAGCTTTCTTT.

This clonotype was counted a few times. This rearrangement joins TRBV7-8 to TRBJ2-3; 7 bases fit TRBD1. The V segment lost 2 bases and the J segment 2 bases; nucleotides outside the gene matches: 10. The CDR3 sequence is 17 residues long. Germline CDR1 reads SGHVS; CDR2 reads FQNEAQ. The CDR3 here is CASSLLGGLLLTDTQYF. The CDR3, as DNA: TGTGCCAGCAGCTTATTAGGGGGCTTACTTCTCACAGATACGCAGTATTTT.

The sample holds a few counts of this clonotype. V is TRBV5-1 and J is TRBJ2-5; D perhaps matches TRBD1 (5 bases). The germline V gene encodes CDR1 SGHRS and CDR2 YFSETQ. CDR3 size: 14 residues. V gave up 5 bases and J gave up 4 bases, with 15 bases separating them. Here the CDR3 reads CASRRLGLAETQYF. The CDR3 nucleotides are TGCGCCAGCAGGCGTCTGGGGCTGGCAGAGACCCAGTACTTC.

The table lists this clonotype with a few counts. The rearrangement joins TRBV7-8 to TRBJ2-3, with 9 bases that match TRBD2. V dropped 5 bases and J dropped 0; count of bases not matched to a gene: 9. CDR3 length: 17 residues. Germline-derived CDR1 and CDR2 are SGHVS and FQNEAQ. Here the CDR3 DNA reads TGTGCCAGCAGCCCTCGCGGGAGGGGTGAGAGCACAGATACGCAGTATTTT. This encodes CASSPRGRGESTDTQYF.

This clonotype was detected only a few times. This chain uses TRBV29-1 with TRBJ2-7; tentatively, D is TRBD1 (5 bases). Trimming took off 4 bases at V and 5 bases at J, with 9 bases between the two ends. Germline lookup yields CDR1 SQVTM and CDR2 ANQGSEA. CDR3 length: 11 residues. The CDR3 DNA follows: TGCAGCGTTGTGGGCAGGGACGAGCAGTACTTC. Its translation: CSVVGRDEQYF.

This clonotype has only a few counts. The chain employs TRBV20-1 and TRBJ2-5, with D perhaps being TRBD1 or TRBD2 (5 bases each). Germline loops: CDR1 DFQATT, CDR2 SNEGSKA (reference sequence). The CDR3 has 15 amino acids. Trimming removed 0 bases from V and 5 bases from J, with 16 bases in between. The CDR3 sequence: CSARDPEGAGETQYF. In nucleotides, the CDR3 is TGCAGTGCTAGAGATCCTGAAGGGGCGGGCGAGACCCAGTACTTC.

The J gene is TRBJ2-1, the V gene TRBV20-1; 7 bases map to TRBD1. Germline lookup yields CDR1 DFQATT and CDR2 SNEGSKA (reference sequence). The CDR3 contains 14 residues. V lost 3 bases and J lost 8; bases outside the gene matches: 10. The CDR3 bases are TGCAGTGCTAGGGTCGCAGGGGGATGGGATGAGCAGTTCTTC. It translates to CSARVAGGWDEQFF.

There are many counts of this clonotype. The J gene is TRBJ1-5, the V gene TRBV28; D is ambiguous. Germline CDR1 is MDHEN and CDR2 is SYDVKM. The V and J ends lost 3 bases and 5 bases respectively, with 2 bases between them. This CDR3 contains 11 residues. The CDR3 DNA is TGTGCCAGCAGTTTCGATCAGCCCCAGCATTTT. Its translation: CASSFDQPQHF.

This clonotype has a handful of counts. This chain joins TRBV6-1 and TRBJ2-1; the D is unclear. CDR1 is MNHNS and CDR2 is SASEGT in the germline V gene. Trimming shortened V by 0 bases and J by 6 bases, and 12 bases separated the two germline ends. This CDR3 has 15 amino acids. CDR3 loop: CASSEAHGRPNEQFF. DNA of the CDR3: TGTGCCAGCAGTGAAGCGCACGGCCGACCCAATGAGCAGTTCTTC.

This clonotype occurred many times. The CDR3 sequence: CASSASQPQHF. The CDR3 coding sequence is TGTGCCAGCAGTGCGTCTCAGCCCCAGCATTTT. The chain links TRBV6-1 to TRBJ1-5; no definite D call. Trimming pared 4 bases from V and 6 bases from J, leaving 4 bases between. The CDR3 sequence is 11 residues long. The V gene's germline CDR1 is MNHNS and CDR2 SASEGT.